This is a list of T cell receptor beta chains from one sample in a study of shared clonotypes between healthy human individuals. Sequencing used immunoSEQ multiplex PCR; TCRdb keeps in-frame clones, though not all of them. The sample yields about 640,000 clones, roughly 78% seen once. Sequencing input: memory CD4+ T cells sorted from blood. These receptors originate from a woman under 40 in good health. Each CDR3 is given with its conserved first and last residue. D genes are given only for firm matches. Expanded clones are given a class, and other clones once, few, many or no size at all.

clone size: many; V gene: TRBV5-6; D gene: TRBD2; J gene: TRBJ2-2; CDR3 DNA: TGTGCCAGCAGGTCTAGCGGGAGAGATACCGGGGAGCTGTTTTTT; CDR3 protein: CASRSSGRDTGELFF
clone size: -; V gene: TRBV6-5; D gene: -; J gene: TRBJ1-2; CDR3 DNA: TGTGCCAGCAGTTTCCCAGACACTAACTATGGCTACACCTTC; CDR3 protein: CASSFPDTNYGYTF
clone size: once; V gene: TRBV5-1; D gene: -; J gene: TRBJ2-3; CDR3 DNA: TGCGCCAGCAGCTTGGATGGGGCCCCAGATACGCAGTATTTT; CDR3 protein: CASSLDGAPDTQYF
clone size: -; V gene: TRBV5-1; D gene: -; J gene: TRBJ1-1; CDR3 DNA: TGCGCCAGCAGCAAAATGACGCAGCCTGACACTGAAGCTTTCTTT; CDR3 protein: CASSKMTQPDTEAFF
clone size: -; V gene: TRBV29-1; D gene: -; J gene: TRBJ2-7; CDR3 DNA: TGCAGCGCCAAAGTGGTATACGAGCAGTACTTC; CDR3 protein: CSAKVVYEQYF
clone size: -; V gene: TRBV6-1; D gene: TRBD2; J gene: TRBJ2-1; CDR3 DNA: TGTGCCAGCAGTGAAATCGACCCCGGGACTAGCGGGAGAGGTGAGCAGTTCTTC; CDR3 protein: CASSEIDPGTSGRGEQFF
clone size: -; V gene: TRBV18; D gene: TRBD1; J gene: TRBJ1-5; CDR3 DNA: TGTGCCAGCTCACCAGGGGGACAGGTCAATCAGCCCCAGCATTTT; CDR3 protein: CASSPGGQVNQPQHF
clone size: -; V gene: TRBV6-5; D gene: -; J gene: TRBJ1-4; CDR3 DNA: TGTGCCAGCAGTTATAGTTCAGCAACTAATGAAAAACTGTTTTTT; CDR3 protein: CASSYSSATNEKLFF
clone size: few; V gene: TRBV9; D gene: -; J gene: TRBJ2-3; CDR3 DNA: TGTGCCAGCAGCAAACTGGGTAGCGCCAGAGGCACAGATACGCAGTATTTT; CDR3 protein: CASSKLGSARGTDTQYF
clone size: few; V gene: TRBV7-9; D gene: TRBD2; J gene: TRBJ2-1; CDR3 DNA: TGTGCCAGCAGCTTGGGTCTGCGGGAGGGTGAGCAGTTCTTC; CDR3 protein: CASSLGLREGEQFF
clone size: -; V gene: TRBV11-2; D gene: TRBD2; J gene: TRBJ2-7; CDR3 DNA: TGTGCCAGCAGCCCGAGGACTAGCGGGGGCTACGAGCAGTACTTC; CDR3 protein: CASSPRTSGGYEQYF
clone size: -; V gene: TRBV5-1; D gene: TRBD2; J gene: TRBJ2-2; CDR3 DNA: TGCGCCAGCAGCTTGGTTAGCGGGAGTACCGGGGAGCTGTTTTTT; CDR3 protein: CASSLVSGSTGELFF
clone size: -; V gene: TRBV5-1; D gene: TRBD1; J gene: TRBJ2-1; CDR3 DNA: TGCGCCAGCAGCGCTTGGACAGGGACCAATGAGCAGTTCTTC; CDR3 protein: CASSAWTGTNEQFF
clone size: -; V gene: TRBV28; D gene: -; J gene: TRBJ1-1; CDR3 DNA: TGTGCCAGCAGGACCCTATTGCGGGGAGCTTTCTTT; CDR3 protein: CASRTLLRGAFF
clone size: -; V gene: TRBV7-9; D gene: TRBD2; J gene: TRBJ2-2; CDR3 DNA: TGTGCCAGCAGCTTACGGAGCGGGATGAACACCGGGGAGCTGTTTTTT; CDR3 protein: CASSLRSGMNTGELFF